Sequencing of this TCR beta chain was carried out in a study of OX40 agonist ivuxolimab in advanced cancers. Study conclusions and caveats: At 0.1 to 3.0 mg/kg, CD4+ and CD8+ blood T cells expanded clonally by week 6.

In the case of this clone: Its antigen is currently unknown.

Blood was sampled at baseline, cycle 4 day 1, and cycle 7 day 1. Some clones are missing from TCRdb's copy, which holds only in-frame ones; the method was immunoSEQ multiplex PCR. This table has roughly 30,000 clones, 70% to 90% appearing once. The CDR3 runs 11 residues. Looked up from germline, CDR1 is MNHEY and CDR2 is SMNVEV (reference sequence). V shed 7 bases and J shed 6 bases, with 10 bases lying between them. This sample comprised CD4+ or CD8+ T cells sorted from blood, obtained in a trial of the OX40 agonist ivuxolimab. This rearrangement joins TRBV27 to TRBJ2-7; D is unclear. The sequence derives from an adult with an advanced solid tumor such as melanoma, head and neck, liver or kidney cancer. The CDR3 DNA follows: TGTGCCAGCATTTATAGTGGCGAGCAGTACTTC. Its translation: CASIYSGEQYF.